The rows below give T cell receptor beta chains drawn from one sample of a study of T-cell reconstitution after alpha-beta-depleted transplantation in children. TCRdb called the PCR reads again in MiXCR, with one record for every CDR3 protein. Altogether 600,000 to 700,000 distinct CDR3 sequences are present, around 12% being singletons, with the ten largest covering 0.75% to 0.85%. The specimen was PBMCs, collected before TCRalphabeta/CD19-depleted stem cell transplant. The receptors come from a girl aged 2 to 9 with congenital amegakaryocytic thrombocytopenia, due to receive a stem cell transplant. Both conserved end residues are part of each CDR3. D genes are given only for firm matches. Only part of the rows carry a size: once, few, many, or a class if the clone is expanded.

cdr3_length,j_call,clone_size,d_call,v_call,cdr3_aa,cdr3_nt
14,TRBJ1-2,many,TRBD1,TRBV12-3/TRBV12-4,CASGDRERDYGYTF,TGTGCCAGCGGGGACAGGGAGAGAGACTATGGCTACACCTTC
14,TRBJ2-7,many,TRBD2,TRBV20-1,CSARLAGGSHEQYF,TGCAGTGCTAGACTAGCGGGAGGTTCCCACGAGCAGTACTTC
16,TRBJ2-1,many,.,TRBV20-1,CSARPGTKDTAHEQFF,TGCAGTGCCAGACCTGGGACCAAGGACACTGCCCATGAGCAGTTCTTC
14,TRBJ1-1,.,.,TRBV7-9,CASSLALVSTEAFF,TGTGCCAGCAGCTTAGCGCTGGTGAGCACTGAAGCTTTCTTT
15,TRBJ2-1,few,TRBD2,TRBV7-9,CASSLGGLAGIEQFF,TGTGCCAGCAGCTTAGGGGGACTAGCGGGTATCGAGCAGTTCTTC
16,TRBJ2-1,many,TRBD2,TRBV5-1,CASSSTGLASSNEQFF,TGCGCCAGCAGTTCCACCGGACTAGCAAGTTCCAATGAGCAGTTCTTC
14,TRBJ2-2,many,TRBD1,TRBV5-1,CASSEQGITGELFF,TGCGCCAGCAGCGAACAGGGGATTACCGGGGAGCTGTTTTTT
12,TRBJ2-7,few,.,TRBV10-2,CASGQDNYEQYF,TGCGCCAGCGGGCAGGACAACTACGAGCAGTACTTC
13,TRBJ1-2,many,.,TRBV12-3/TRBV12-4,CASSRQVYYGYTF,TGTGCCAGCAGCCGACAGGTCTACTATGGCTACACCTTC
18,TRBJ2-7,few,TRBD2,TRBV10-3,CAISESGTSGRFAYEQYF,TGTGCCATCAGTGAATCCGGGACTAGCGGGAGATTCGCCTACGAGCAGTACTTC
13,TRBJ2-1,many,.,TRBV7-9,CASKLGWGDEQFF,TGTGCCAGCAAATTAGGTTGGGGAGATGAGCAGTTCTTC
13,TRBJ2-7,few,TRBD1,TRBV3-1,CASSPSGQHEQYF,TGTGCCAGCAGCCCGTCGGGACAGCACGAGCAGTACTTC
12,TRBJ2-2,.,.,TRBV6-4,CASNPNTGELFF,TGTGCCAGCAATCCGAACACCGGGGAGCTGTTTTTT
12,TRBJ2-3,once,.,TRBV30,CAWSVGSDTQYF,TGTGCCTGGAGTGTAGGTTCAGATACGCAGTATTTT
14,TRBJ2-7,many,.,TRBV7-6,CASSSQNNIYEQYF,TGTGCCAGCAGCTCACAAAATAATATCTACGAGCAGTACTTC
14,TRBJ2-3,many,.,TRBV6-5,CASSYLRVPDTQYF,TGTGCCAGCAGTTACCTCAGGGTCCCAGATACGCAGTATTTT
14,TRBJ2-1,many,.,TRBV12-3/TRBV12-4,CASTTGSSYNEQFF,TGTGCCAGCACCACAGGTAGCTCCTACAATGAGCAGTTCTTC
15,TRBJ2-7,many,.,TRBV7-2,CASSLRPGLSYEQYF,TGTGCCAGCAGCTTAAGGCCAGGGCTCTCCTACGAGCAGTACTTC
13,TRBJ2-7,.,TRBD2,TRBV29-1,CSGSREGSYEQYF,TGCAGCGGAAGTCGGGAGGGCTCCTACGAGCAGTACTTC
13,TRBJ2-7,.,.,TRBV20-1,CSARDGRSYEQYF,TGCAGTGCTAGAGATGGACGCTCCTACGAGCAGTACTTC